The sequence of this T cell receptor (beta chain) was determined in a study of regulatory T cells in long-lasting Graves disease. Study-level information: Antithyroid drug intake by newly diagnosed Graves' patients had lasted under 3 months. Findings and caveats of the study: The study found lower TCR diversity in persistent Graves' patients than in newly diagnosed ones. Under persistent disease, TRBV28, TRBJ1-2 and TRBJ2-5 were used preferentially.

Construction of TCR beta libraries relied on iRepertoire HTBI primers and on Arm-PCR targeting CDR3 regions. One entry per CDR3 protein, called by TCRdb with MiXCR from the multiplex PCR reads. Of 400,000 to 450,000 distinct CDR3 sequences in the sample, 15% were seen once. The germline V gene has CDR1 SGHRS and CDR2 YFSETQ. V was cut by 2 bases and J by 1 base, with 11 bases left in between. CDR3 length: 15 residues. This clonotype came up a few times. Its antigen is currently unknown. The time point: newly diagnosed GD, antithyroid drugs for less than 3 months. TCR sequences were obtained from RNA taken from PBMCs. This sample was also put to use in a study of T cells in Graves' hyperthyroidism and ophthalmopathy. This second study notes: Most thyroid clonotypes with frequency above 0.001 were detected in blood.

This sample comprised peripheral blood mononuclear cells (PBMCs), obtained at new diagnosis, from a patient treated with antithyroid drugs. This TCR was recovered from a young woman with Graves disease. This chain uses TRBV5-1 with TRBJ2-3, with D unresolved. The CDR3 bases are TGCGCCAGCAGCTTCGGCCGGGCGGGCACAGATACGCAGTATTTT. This codes for CASSFGRAGTDTQYF.